The 5 T cell receptor beta chains presented below share a single source sample, sequenced in a study of T cell responses to AZD1222 COVID-19 vaccine. Profiling relied on immunoSEQ multiplex PCR, and the TCRdb table lists in-frame clones only, not all of them. The table lists 69,000 or so clones, 88% of them singletons. The sequenced sample was peripheral blood, obtained 28 days after the second dose of the MenACWY control vaccine. These receptors were collected from an adult who received the MenACWY meningococcal vaccine as a control.

The J gene is TRBJ1-2, the V gene TRBV28; 12 bases agree with TRBD1. CDR1 is MDHEN, CDR2 SYDVKM, per germline. The CDR3 runs to 14 residues. The trim removed 6 bases at V and 5 bases at J, leaving 4 bases unmatched. CDR3 bases: TGTGCCAGCAGAGGGACAGGGGGCTGGTATGGCTACACCTTC. It codes for CASRGTGGWYGYTF.

V is TRBV6-5 and J is TRBJ1-2; D is perhaps TRBD1 (6 bases). The CDR3 runs 13 residues. Looked up from germline, CDR1 is MNHEY and CDR2 is SVGAGI. Trimming removed 6 bases from V and 4 bases from J, with 12 bases in between. CDR3 bases: TGTGCCAGCAGGAGCCAGGGGCTCTATGGCTACACCTTC. It is translated as CASRSQGLYGYTF.

The gene calls are TRBV28 and TRBJ2-2; D is unclear. CDR3 size: 12 residues. Per germline, CDR1 MDHEN and CDR2 SYDVKM. V lost 5 bases to trimming and J lost 8 bases, with 9 bases between them. The CDR3 loop reads CASSLTQGELFF. CDR3 nucleotides: TGTGCCAGCAGTCTCACGCAGGGGGAGCTGTTTTTT.

The chain has TRBV29-1 and TRBJ2-1; 10 nucleotides match TRBD1. Germline V gene lookup returns CDR1 SQVTM and CDR2 ANQGSEA. With V trimmed by 7 bases and J by 6 bases, 6 bases remained unmatched. The CDR3 consists of 13 residues. CDR3 bases: TGCAGCGGCGACAGGGGGCACGGCAATGAGCAGTTCTTC. This encodes CSGDRGHGNEQFF.

The chain links TRBV2 to TRBJ2-7; 7 nucleotides align to TRBD1. Trimming cost V 4 bases and J 6 bases; bases outside gene matches: 3. The CDR3 has 12 residues. Per germline, CDR1 SNHLY and CDR2 FYNNEI. This CDR3 is CASSVRGREQYF. The CDR3 DNA reads as TGTGCCAGCAGTGTTAGGGGGCGCGAGCAGTACTTC.